The 6 T cell receptor beta chains in this list originate from one sample, sequenced in a study of T cells in Graves' hyperthyroidism and ophthalmopathy (dated by TCRdb to about 2019). Library preparation employed multiplex PCR. The instrument given in TCRdb is Illumina HiSeq 2000. The TCR beta CDR3 regions were amplified from RNA transcripts. For the first round of RT-PCR on the TCR CDR3, the HTBI primer set was used together with the Qiagen OneStep RT-PCR kit. TCRdb reprocessing: public reads trimmed at Q25 with fastp, clones called with MiXCR, in-frame beta chains kept. Each entry merges the rows of one CDR3 protein and shows their most common DNA and genes. The sample yields a few hundred thousand distinct CDR3 sequences; 46% were counted once. The ten biggest clones cover 7.5% to 8.5% of the sample. Sequenced: peripheral blood or thyroid tissue (not recorded which). The receptors were sampled from a woman in her late teens or twenties with Graves' hyperthyroidism.

The chain recombines TRBV25-1 with TRBJ2-6, with 8 nucleotides matching TRBD2. The CDR3 spans 16 residues. Germline values: CDR1 MGHDK, CDR2 SYGVNS. Losses at the gene ends were 8 bases for V and 0 bases for J; bases not matched to a gene: 6. The CDR3 DNA sequence: TGTGCCAGCTTAGCGGGAACCTACTCTGGGGCCAACGTCCTGACTTTC. Translating gives CASLAGTYSGANVLTF.

This clonotype was seen many times. The rearrangement links TRBV29-1 to TRBJ2-7, with TRBD2 as a possible D gene (5 bases). V was shortened by 6 bases and J by 4 bases, with 7 bases between the two germline ends. The CDR3 contains 10 residues. The germline V gene encodes CDR1 SQVTM and CDR2 ANQGSEA. The CDR3 region has the DNA TGCAGCGTAAGGGAGTACGAGCAGTACTTC. Translation: CSVREYEQYF.

This clonotype has only one observation. This rearrangement joins TRBV29-1 to TRBJ2-7; D not certain. This CDR3 is 11 amino acids long. Germline V gives CDR1 SQVTM, CDR2 ANQGSEA. The CDR3 protein is CSFGETYEQYF. CDR3 coding DNA: TGCAGTTTCGGCGAAACCTACGAGCAGTACTTC.

The CDR3 spells CASSFSEKGTREQYF. The DNA for the CDR3 is TGTGCCAGCAGTTTTAGCGAGAAAGGAACGCGCGAGCAGTACTTC. V usage is TRBV27 and J usage is TRBJ2-7, with a tentative D call TRBD2 (5 bases). CDR3 length: 15 amino acids. V shed 3 bases and J shed 6 bases, with 18 bases lying between them. Looked up from germline, CDR1 is MNHEY and CDR2 is SMNVEV (reference sequence).

Details on this clonotype: A read error may explain this, as a much larger clone is one base away. The V gene is TRBV12-3 or TRBV12-4, the J gene TRBJ2-7; TRBD2 might be the D (5 bases). This CDR3 has 16 residues. Trimming removed 4 bases from V and 2 bases from J, with 18 bases in between. The CDR3 bases are TGTGCCAGCAGTTCCCGGTTCGGGATTCGGACCTACGAGCAGTACTTC. Translated, it gives CASSSRFGIRTYEQYF.

This clonotype was detected ten times or more. J is TRBJ1-6 and V is TRBV12-3 or TRBV12-4; D possibly corresponds to TRBD1 (5 bases). Trimming left V 6 bases short and J 10 bases short, with 22 bases between. CDR3 length equals 16 residues. The CDR3 here is CASSLFQVRGGSPLHF. DNA of the CDR3: TGTGCCAGCAGCCTGTTCCAAGTGAGGGGAGGATCACCCCTCCACTTT.